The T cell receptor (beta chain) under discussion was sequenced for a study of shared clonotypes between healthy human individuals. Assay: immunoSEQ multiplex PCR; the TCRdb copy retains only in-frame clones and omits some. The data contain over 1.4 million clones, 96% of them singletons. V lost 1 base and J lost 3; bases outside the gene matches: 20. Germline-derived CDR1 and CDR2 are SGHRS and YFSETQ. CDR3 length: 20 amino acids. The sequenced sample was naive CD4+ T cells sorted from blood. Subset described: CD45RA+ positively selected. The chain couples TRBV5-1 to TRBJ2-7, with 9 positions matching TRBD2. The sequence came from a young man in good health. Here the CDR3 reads CASSLKSSGSSNAGHYEQYF. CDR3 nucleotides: TGCGCCAGCAGCTTGAAGAGTAGCGGGAGTTCCAACGCTGGGCACTACGAGCAGTACTTC.